These T cell receptor beta chains were read from a single sample in a study of T cells in Graves' hyperthyroidism and ophthalmopathy. One entry per CDR3 protein, called by TCRdb with MiXCR from the multiplex PCR reads. The sample includes 300,000 to 400,000 distinct CDR3 sequences, 15% to 20% of them seen just once. The sequenced material came from blood. These receptors came from a woman aged 45-65 years with Graves' hyperthyroidism. CDR3s include the opening cysteine and the closing phenylalanine or tryptophan. Fields, in order: D gene, clone size, J gene, V gene, CDR3 protein, CDR3 DNA. The D gene is left open where the match is weak. Clone sizes are given selectively: once, few, many, or a class where the clone is expanded.

d_gene: .
abundance: many
j_gene: TRBJ2-1
v_gene: TRBV5-1
CDR3aa: CASLKGGAGTGEQFF
CDR3nt: TGCGCCAGCCTCAAAGGGGGAGCGGGTACCGGTGAGCAGTTCTTC

d_gene: .
abundance: few
j_gene: TRBJ2-3
v_gene: TRBV7-9
CDR3aa: CASSLGTLSDTQYF
CDR3nt: TGTGCCAGCAGCTTGGGGACCCTCTCAGATACGCAGTATTTT

d_gene: .
abundance: .
j_gene: TRBJ2-7
v_gene: TRBV5-1
CDR3aa: CASSLVSGLAFSSYEQYF
CDR3nt: TGCGCCAGCAGCTTGGTTTCCGGGCTCGCGTTTAGCTCCTACGAGCAGTACTTC

d_gene: TRBD1
abundance: many
j_gene: TRBJ1-2
v_gene: TRBV3-1
CDR3aa: CASSQGTGPTNYGYTF
CDR3nt: TGTGCCAGCAGCCAAGGGACAGGGCCTACTAACTATGGCTACACCTTC

d_gene: .
abundance: .
j_gene: TRBJ2-5
v_gene: TRBV7-9
CDR3aa: CASSLARPNQETQYF
CDR3nt: TGTGCCAGCAGCTTAGCTAGACCGAACCAAGAGACCCAGTACTTC

d_gene: .
abundance: many
j_gene: TRBJ1-1
v_gene: TRBV30
CDR3aa: CAWSAVFMNTEAFF
CDR3nt: TGTGCCTGGAGTGCGGTCTTCATGAACACTGAAGCTTTCTTT

d_gene: .
abundance: many
j_gene: TRBJ2-3
v_gene: TRBV20-1
CDR3aa: CSARRGGTDTQYF
CDR3nt: TGCAGTGCACGTCGGGGTGGGACAGATACGCAGTATTTT

d_gene: .
abundance: few
j_gene: TRBJ2-2
v_gene: TRBV14
CDR3aa: CASSQQGRLTGELFF
CDR3nt: TGTGCCAGCAGCCAACAGGGCAGACTCACCGGGGAGCTGTTTTTT

d_gene: .
abundance: many
j_gene: TRBJ1-2
v_gene: TRBV6-1
CDR3aa: CASSEYREGNYGYTF
CDR3nt: TGTGCCAGCAGTGAATATCGGGAAGGGAACTATGGCTACACCTTC

d_gene: .
abundance: few
j_gene: TRBJ1-1
v_gene: TRBV19
CDR3aa: CASSLGGRAAFF
CDR3nt: TGTGCCAGTAGTTTGGGGGGTCGGGCGGCTTTCTTT

d_gene: TRBD2
abundance: .
j_gene: TRBJ2-3
v_gene: TRBV7-9
CDR3aa: CASSLGASGRGTDTQYF
CDR3nt: TGTGCCAGCAGCTTGGGGGCTAGCGGGAGAGGTACAGATACGCAGTATTTT

d_gene: TRBD1
abundance: .
j_gene: TRBJ2-2
v_gene: TRBV5-1
CDR3aa: CASSNRGAGGELFF
CDR3nt: TGCGCCAGCAGCAACAGGGGGGCTGGCGGGGAGCTGTTTTTT

d_gene: .
abundance: .
j_gene: TRBJ1-3
v_gene: TRBV4-1
CDR3aa: CASSHPTEEGSGNTIYF
CDR3nt: TGTGCCAGCAGCCATCCGACAGAGGAGGGCTCTGGAAACACCATATATTTT

d_gene: .
abundance: many
j_gene: TRBJ2-3
v_gene: TRBV2
CDR3aa: CASREAGSTDTQYF
CDR3nt: TGTGCCAGCAGGGAGGCGGGAAGCACAGATACGCAGTATTTT

d_gene: .
abundance: few
j_gene: TRBJ2-3
v_gene: TRBV20-1
CDR3aa: CSARVGPSTDTQYF
CDR3nt: TGCAGTGCTAGAGTAGGACCTAGCACAGATACGCAGTATTTT

d_gene: .
abundance: many
j_gene: TRBJ1-1
v_gene: TRBV5-1
CDR3aa: CASIPGGGVNTEAFF
CDR3nt: TGCGCCTCCATACCCGGAGGGGGAGTGAACACTGAAGCTTTCTTT

d_gene: .
abundance: many
j_gene: TRBJ2-3
v_gene: TRBV2
CDR3aa: CASSEGAGTDTQYF
CDR3nt: TGTGCCAGCAGTGAAGGGGCAGGGACAGATACGCAGTATTTT

d_gene: .
abundance: .
j_gene: TRBJ2-5
v_gene: TRBV9
CDR3aa: CASSVRGGGGQVETQYF
CDR3nt: TGTGCCAGCAGCGTACGTGGAGGTGGCGGGCAGGTAGAGACCCAGTACTTC

d_gene: TRBD1
abundance: .
j_gene: TRBJ1-4
v_gene: TRBV6-2/TRBV6-3
CDR3aa: CASSSSSGQGGDIREKLFF
CDR3nt: TGTGCCAGCAGTTCATCCTCGGGACAGGGAGGGGATATAAGAGAAAAACTGTTTTTT

d_gene: .
abundance: many
j_gene: TRBJ2-2
v_gene: TRBV27
CDR3aa: CASTRSQYGELFF
CDR3nt: TGTGCCAGCACCAGGAGTCAATACGGGGAGCTGTTTTTT

d_gene: .
abundance: many
j_gene: TRBJ1-1
v_gene: TRBV7-9
CDR3aa: CASSRDSNTEAFF
CDR3nt: TGTGCCAGCAGCAGGGACTCGAACACTGAAGCTTTCTTT

d_gene: .
abundance: few
j_gene: TRBJ1-5
v_gene: TRBV5-1
CDR3aa: CASSPGLGGNQPQHF
CDR3nt: TGCGCCAGCAGCCCCGGTCTGGGGGGGAATCAGCCCCAGCATTTT

d_gene: .
abundance: .
j_gene: TRBJ2-7
v_gene: TRBV6-1
CDR3aa: CASSSSGGARGYEQYF
CDR3nt: TGTGCCAGCAGTTCTTCAGGGGGGGCGCGCGGATACGAGCAGTACTTC

d_gene: .
abundance: many
j_gene: TRBJ2-7
v_gene: TRBV6-1
CDR3aa: CASSEAASESYEQYF
CDR3nt: TGTGCCAGCAGTGAAGCTGCCAGCGAGAGCTACGAGCAGTACTTC

d_gene: .
abundance: many
j_gene: TRBJ2-7
v_gene: TRBV5-1
CDR3aa: CASSLEGDNEQYF
CDR3nt: TGCGCCAGCAGCTTGGAAGGTGACAACGAGCAGTACTTC

d_gene: .
abundance: few
j_gene: TRBJ2-3
v_gene: TRBV20-1
CDR3aa: CSARGAGTDTQYF
CDR3nt: TGCAGTGCTAGAGGTGCGGGCACAGATACGCAGTATTTT

d_gene: TRBD2
abundance: .
j_gene: TRBJ2-3
v_gene: TRBV6-2/TRBV6-3
CDR3aa: CASSKGRLAGDYTDTQYF
CDR3nt: TGTGCCAGCAGCAAGGGGAGACTAGCGGGGGACTACACAGATACGCAGTATTTT

d_gene: TRBD2
abundance: many
j_gene: TRBJ2-5
v_gene: TRBV7-3
CDR3aa: CASSFGASGIETQYF
CDR3nt: TGTGCCAGCAGCTTCGGGGCTAGCGGGATTGAGACCCAGTACTTC

d_gene: .
abundance: .
j_gene: TRBJ1-5
v_gene: TRBV2
CDR3aa: CASRVGDSNQPQHF
CDR3nt: TGTGCCAGCAGGGTCGGTGATAGCAATCAGCCCCAGCATTTT

d_gene: .
abundance: .
j_gene: TRBJ1-2
v_gene: TRBV9
CDR3aa: CASSGGTANYGYTF
CDR3nt: TGTGCCAGCAGCGGGGGGACGGCCAACTATGGCTACACCTTC

d_gene: .
abundance: .
j_gene: TRBJ2-2
v_gene: TRBV7-9
CDR3aa: CAGGTGNTGELFF
CDR3nt: TGTGCCGGAGGTACAGGGAACACCGGGGAGCTGTTTTTT

d_gene: TRBD2
abundance: .
j_gene: TRBJ2-7
v_gene: TRBV27
CDR3aa: CASSALAGGGSEQYF
CDR3nt: TGTGCCAGCAGTGCCCTAGCGGGAGGCGGGAGCGAGCAGTACTTC

d_gene: TRBD2
abundance: few
j_gene: TRBJ2-2
v_gene: TRBV2
CDR3aa: CASSLAGGPTGELFF
CDR3nt: TGTGCCAGCAGTTTAGCGGGGGGGCCAACCGGGGAGCTGTTTTTT

d_gene: TRBD1
abundance: many
j_gene: TRBJ1-1
v_gene: TRBV11-2
CDR3aa: CASSFSGTANTEAFF
CDR3nt: TGTGCCAGCAGCTTCTCCGGGACAGCGAACACTGAAGCTTTCTTT

d_gene: .
abundance: .
j_gene: TRBJ2-7
v_gene: TRBV5-6
CDR3aa: CASSLARQYEQYF
CDR3nt: TGTGCCAGCAGCTTGGCCAGACAGTACGAGCAGTACTTC

d_gene: .
abundance: many
j_gene: TRBJ1-2
v_gene: TRBV12-3/TRBV12-4
CDR3aa: CASSLVVGTNYGYTF
CDR3nt: TGTGCCAGCAGTTTAGTCGTGGGAACCAACTATGGCTACACCTTC

d_gene: .
abundance: .
j_gene: TRBJ2-7
v_gene: TRBV7-6
CDR3aa: CASSSPRDSNYEQYF
CDR3nt: TGTGCCAGCAGCTCGCCAAGGGACTCTAACTACGAGCAGTACTTC

d_gene: .
abundance: few
j_gene: TRBJ2-5
v_gene: TRBV5-1
CDR3aa: CASSLSRGREETQYF
CDR3nt: TGCGCCAGCAGCTTGTCACGAGGTAGGGAAGAGACCCAGTACTTC

d_gene: .
abundance: many
j_gene: TRBJ1-1
v_gene: TRBV29-1
CDR3aa: CSSYLRGTEAFF
CDR3nt: TGCAGCTCGTACCTCAGGGGCACTGAAGCTTTCTTT

d_gene: .
abundance: many
j_gene: TRBJ1-3
v_gene: TRBV3-1
CDR3aa: CASSQEGDLGNTIYF
CDR3nt: TGTGCCAGCAGCCAAGAGGGGGATCTTGGAAACACCATATATTTT

d_gene: .
abundance: .
j_gene: TRBJ2-7
v_gene: TRBV28
CDR3aa: CASGEQGSSEQYF
CDR3nt: TGTGCCAGCGGGGAGCAGGGTTCGAGCGAGCAGTACTTC

d_gene: .
abundance: .
j_gene: TRBJ2-5
v_gene: TRBV20-1
CDR3aa: CSASPATESQETQYF
CDR3nt: TGCAGTGCTAGTCCGGCCACAGAGAGCCAAGAGACCCAGTACTTC

d_gene: .
abundance: many
j_gene: TRBJ2-5
v_gene: TRBV18
CDR3aa: CASSEVSQETQYF
CDR3nt: TGTGCCAGCTCAGAGGTTTCACAAGAGACCCAGTACTTC

d_gene: .
abundance: once
j_gene: TRBJ1-1
v_gene: TRBV20-1
CDR3aa: CSAPPGGSWGEAFF
CDR3nt: TGCAGTGCTCCCCCGGGGGGCAGCTGGGGTGAAGCTTTCTTT

d_gene: .
abundance: many
j_gene: TRBJ2-7
v_gene: TRBV3-1
CDR3aa: CASSQEAYEQYF
CDR3nt: TGTGCCAGCAGCCAAGAGGCCTACGAGCAGTACTTC

d_gene: TRBD1
abundance: many
j_gene: TRBJ2-5
v_gene: TRBV12-3/TRBV12-4
CDR3aa: CASRLTGGETQYF
CDR3nt: TGTGCCAGCAGACTTACAGGGGGTGAGACCCAGTACTTC

d_gene: TRBD1
abundance: many
j_gene: TRBJ2-1
v_gene: TRBV20-1
CDR3aa: CSARTISRWDRSEQFF
CDR3nt: TGCAGTGCTAGAACTATCTCACGTTGGGACAGGAGTGAGCAGTTCTTC

d_gene: TRBD1
abundance: .
j_gene: TRBJ2-1
v_gene: TRBV10-3
CDR3aa: CAISESRTGKGNEQFF
CDR3nt: TGTGCCATCAGTGAGTCCCGGACAGGGAAGGGCAATGAGCAGTTCTTC

d_gene: TRBD1
abundance: many
j_gene: TRBJ2-1
v_gene: TRBV6-1
CDR3aa: CASADPGQNYNEQFF
CDR3nt: TGTGCCAGCGCCGACCCGGGACAGAATTACAATGAGCAGTTCTTC

d_gene: TRBD1
abundance: .
j_gene: TRBJ2-1
v_gene: TRBV5-1
CDR3aa: CASSPREGGEGEQFF
CDR3nt: TGCGCCAGCAGCCCGCGAGAAGGGGGCGAGGGTGAGCAGTTCTTC

d_gene: TRBD2
abundance: many
j_gene: TRBJ2-1
v_gene: TRBV12-3/TRBV12-4
CDR3aa: CASSPPTSGRFKEQFF
CDR3nt: TGTGCCAGCAGCCCACCGACTAGCGGGAGATTTAAGGAGCAGTTCTTC